The source of this T cell receptor (beta chain) is a study of response to subunit inactivated influenza vaccine. This clonotype was detected a few times. TCRdb independently ran MiXCR on the RT-PCR reads; one entry per CDR3 protein. The sample contains more than 550,000 distinct CDR3 sequences, approximately 12% of which appear only once. This CDR3 region has 15 residues. Germline V gene sequence: CDR1 SNHLY, CDR2 FYNNEI. Between the trimmed V and J ends, which lost 6 bases and 2 bases, there was a span of 16 bases. The rearrangement joins TRBV2 to TRBJ2-5; tentative D call: TRBD2 (5 bases). The sequence came from a man between 50 and 59 years old who received an inactivated influenza vaccine. Sequencing used PBMCs from blood, obtained on the day of vaccination. This chain's CDR3 is CASRGGPLEQETQYF. DNA of the CDR3: TGTGCCAGCAGAGGAGGTCCTCTTGAGCAAGAGACCCAGTACTTC.